The rows below give T cell receptor beta chains drawn from one sample of a study of regulatory T cells in long-lasting Graves disease. TCRdb redid the calling of the multiplex PCR reads with MiXCR, one entry per CDR3 protein. The sample shows 350,000 to 450,000 distinct CDR3 sequences, around 14% of them seen only once. This sample also appeared in a second study, on T cells in Graves' hyperthyroidism and ophthalmopathy.

The specimen was peripheral blood mononuclear cells (PBMCs), collected at new diagnosis, from a patient treated with antithyroid drugs. The receptors derive from a woman aged 25 to 39 with Graves disease. CDR3s include the opening cysteine and the closing phenylalanine or tryptophan. Fields, in order: D gene, J gene, clone size, CDR3 length, V gene, CDR3 protein, CDR3 DNA. A D gene is named only where the DNA matches it firmly. Where a row states a size, it is once, few, many or the class of an expanded clone; other rows omit it.

d_gene: TRBD1; j_gene: TRBJ1-4; abundance: -; len: 21; v_gene: TRBV7-8; CDR3aa: CASSLTPGRTGGRGTNEKLFF; CDR3nt: TGTGCCAGCAGCTTAACGCCCGGGAGGACAGGGGGCCGGGGAACTAATGAAAAACTGTTTTTT
d_gene: TRBD2; j_gene: TRBJ2-1; abundance: -; len: 20; v_gene: TRBV7-6; CDR3aa: CASSLTGLLAGGPPSNEQFF; CDR3nt: TGTGCCAGCAGCTTAACAGGTCTTTTAGCGGGAGGGCCCCCGAGCAATGAGCAGTTCTTC
d_gene: TRBD2; j_gene: TRBJ2-6; abundance: -; len: 19; v_gene: TRBV13; CDR3aa: CASSTLAGRTTSGANVLTF; CDR3nt: TGTGCCAGCAGCACGCTAGCGGGAAGGACCACCTCTGGGGCCAACGTCCTGACTTTC
d_gene: -; j_gene: TRBJ1-5; abundance: many; len: 14; v_gene: TRBV20-1; CDR3aa: CSAKQGTDNQPQHF; CDR3nt: TGCAGTGCTAAACAAGGGACGGACAATCAGCCCCAGCATTTT
d_gene: -; j_gene: TRBJ2-3; abundance: many; len: 15; v_gene: TRBV20-1; CDR3aa: CSATSSGFSPNTQYF; CDR3nt: TGCAGTGCTACAAGTAGCGGATTCAGTCCGAATACGCAGTATTTT
d_gene: -; j_gene: TRBJ1-4; abundance: many; len: 14; v_gene: TRBV19; CDR3aa: CASSIKQGEGELFF; CDR3nt: TGTGCCAGTAGTATAAAACAGGGAGAAGGGGAACTGTTTTTT
d_gene: -; j_gene: TRBJ1-3; abundance: -; len: 15; v_gene: TRBV6-1; CDR3aa: CASSLRRNSGNTIYF; CDR3nt: TGTGCCAGCAGTCTGCGGCGCAACTCTGGAAACACCATATATTTT
d_gene: TRBD2; j_gene: TRBJ2-7; abundance: many; len: 14; v_gene: TRBV20-1; CDR3aa: CSAPTSGSSYEQYF; CDR3nt: TGCAGTGCTCCGACTAGCGGGAGCTCCTACGAGCAGTACTTC
d_gene: TRBD2; j_gene: TRBJ2-1; abundance: many; len: 16; v_gene: TRBV15; CDR3aa: CATSVGNSGVGNEQFF; CDR3nt: TGTGCCACCAGCGTCGGGAATAGCGGGGTGGGTAATGAGCAGTTCTTC
d_gene: -; j_gene: TRBJ1-2; abundance: many; len: 15; v_gene: TRBV11-2; CDR3aa: CASSFRQGRTYGYTF; CDR3nt: TGTGCCAGCAGCTTTCGCCAGGGGCGAACGTATGGCTACACCTTC
d_gene: -; j_gene: TRBJ2-7; abundance: -; len: 17; v_gene: TRBV29-1; CDR3aa: CSVRGGLGGSASYEQYF; CDR3nt: TGCAGCGTTCGAGGGGGACTTGGCGGGAGTGCCTCCTACGAGCAGTACTTC
d_gene: -; j_gene: TRBJ2-5; abundance: many; len: 12; v_gene: TRBV12-3/TRBV12-4; CDR3aa: CASRYQRGVGYF; CDR3nt: TGTGCCAGCAGATATCAAAGGGGAGTTGGGTACTTC
d_gene: -; j_gene: TRBJ2-2; abundance: -; len: 12; v_gene: TRBV29-1; CDR3aa: CSVGLRPGELFF; CDR3nt: TGCAGCGTTGGACTCCGTCCCGGGGAGCTGTTTTTT
d_gene: -; j_gene: TRBJ1-4; abundance: -; len: 15; v_gene: TRBV5-6; CDR3aa: CASSLVGVRPEKLFF; CDR3nt: TGTGCCAGCAGCTTGGTAGGAGTTCGTCCCGAAAAACTGTTTTTT
d_gene: -; j_gene: TRBJ2-1; abundance: many; len: 15; v_gene: TRBV30; CDR3aa: CAWSLFGTNYNEQFF; CDR3nt: TGTGCCTGGAGTCTCTTTGGGACAAACTACAATGAGCAGTTCTTC
d_gene: -; j_gene: TRBJ2-3; abundance: -; len: 14; v_gene: TRBV2; CDR3aa: CASSEAPTFGTQYF; CDR3nt: TGTGCCAGCAGTGAAGCGCCGACGTTTGGTACGCAGTATTTT
d_gene: -; j_gene: TRBJ2-1; abundance: -; len: 14; v_gene: TRBV6-1; CDR3aa: CASSEASRYNEQFF; CDR3nt: TGTGCCAGCAGTGAAGCCTCCCGGTACAATGAGCAGTTCTTC
d_gene: -; j_gene: TRBJ1-5; abundance: -; len: 13; v_gene: TRBV14; CDR3aa: CASSPDFSQPQHF; CDR3nt: TGTGCCAGCAGCCCAGATTTCAGTCAGCCCCAGCATTTT
d_gene: TRBD2; j_gene: TRBJ2-2; abundance: once; len: 15; v_gene: TRBV6-2/TRBV6-3; CDR3aa: CASRHVNSGTGELFF; CDR3nt: TGTGCCAGCAGACATGTGAATAGCGGGACCGGGGAGCTGTTTTTT
d_gene: TRBD1; j_gene: TRBJ1-1; abundance: -; len: 14; v_gene: TRBV14; CDR3aa: CASSQGQGFTEAFF; CDR3nt: TGTGCCAGCAGCCAGGGACAGGGGTTTACTGAAGCTTTCTTT
d_gene: TRBD2; j_gene: TRBJ2-7; abundance: -; len: 15; v_gene: TRBV20-1; CDR3aa: CSARALAGYSYEQYF; CDR3nt: TGCAGTGCTAGAGCACTAGCGGGATACTCCTACGAGCAGTACTTC
d_gene: -; j_gene: TRBJ1-1; abundance: many; len: 14; v_gene: TRBV20-1; CDR3aa: CSASRIQGATEAFF; CDR3nt: TGCAGTGCTAGCCGGATTCAGGGAGCCACTGAAGCTTTCTTT
d_gene: TRBD1; j_gene: TRBJ2-1; abundance: many; len: 11; v_gene: TRBV29-1; CDR3aa: CSGVQGHEQFF; CDR3nt: TGCAGCGGGGTACAGGGGCATGAGCAGTTCTTC
d_gene: -; j_gene: TRBJ1-1; abundance: many; len: 12; v_gene: TRBV7-9; CDR3aa: CATSGMNTEAFF; CDR3nt: TGTGCCACGTCCGGGATGAACACTGAAGCTTTCTTT
d_gene: TRBD1; j_gene: TRBJ1-6; abundance: few; len: 15; v_gene: TRBV20-1; CDR3aa: CSASARQGHNSPLHF; CDR3nt: TGCAGTGCTAGCGCCAGACAGGGCCATAATTCACCCCTCCACTTT
d_gene: -; j_gene: TRBJ1-2; abundance: many; len: 13; v_gene: TRBV15; CDR3aa: CATRGPSGYGYTF; CDR3nt: TGTGCCACCAGGGGGCCTTCGGGCTATGGCTACACCTTC
d_gene: -; j_gene: TRBJ1-1; abundance: many; len: 14; v_gene: TRBV3-1; CDR3aa: CASSQRGQNTEAFF; CDR3nt: TGTGCCAGCAGCCAACGCGGCCAAAACACTGAAGCTTTCTTT
d_gene: -; j_gene: TRBJ2-7; abundance: few; len: 13; v_gene: TRBV7-2; CDR3aa: CASGRDPNYEQYF; CDR3nt: TGTGCCTCCGGCCGAGATCCTAACTACGAGCAGTACTTC
d_gene: -; j_gene: TRBJ2-7; abundance: many; len: 15; v_gene: TRBV14; CDR3aa: CASSQGQVGSYEQYF; CDR3nt: TGTGCCAGCAGCCAAGGACAGGTGGGCTCCTACGAGCAGTACTTC
d_gene: -; j_gene: TRBJ1-1; abundance: -; len: 14; v_gene: TRBV9; CDR3aa: CASSVDEGFTEAFF; CDR3nt: TGTGCCAGCAGCGTAGATGAAGGGTTCACTGAAGCTTTCTTT
d_gene: TRBD1; j_gene: TRBJ1-1; abundance: many; len: 16; v_gene: TRBV5-1; CDR3aa: CASSDGTGRRNTEAFF; CDR3nt: TGCGCCAGCAGCGACGGGACAGGGCGGCGGAACACTGAAGCTTTCTTT
d_gene: -; j_gene: TRBJ1-2; abundance: -; len: 15; v_gene: TRBV5-1; CDR3aa: CASSLLTDRPYGYTF; CDR3nt: TGCGCCAGCAGCTTGTTAACAGACAGACCCTATGGCTACACCTTC
d_gene: TRBD1; j_gene: TRBJ2-2; abundance: -; len: 15; v_gene: TRBV7-2; CDR3aa: CASSTTGQGTGELFF; CDR3nt: TGTGCCAGCAGCACCACGGGACAGGGCACCGGGGAGCTGTTTTTT
d_gene: TRBD2; j_gene: TRBJ2-3; abundance: many; len: 17; v_gene: TRBV12-3/TRBV12-4; CDR3aa: CASSLSARGLDKDTQYF; CDR3nt: TGTGCCAGCAGTTTAAGTGCCCGAGGACTAGATAAGGATACGCAGTATTTT
d_gene: -; j_gene: TRBJ2-1; abundance: many; len: 12; v_gene: TRBV2; CDR3aa: CASKSASREQFF; CDR3nt: TGTGCCAGCAAATCGGCTAGCCGTGAGCAGTTCTTC
d_gene: TRBD2; j_gene: TRBJ2-3; abundance: few; len: 19; v_gene: TRBV10-3; CDR3aa: CAISESRTSGRAGGDTQYF; CDR3nt: TGTGCCATCAGTGAGTCTCGGACTAGCGGGAGGGCCGGGGGAGATACGCAGTATTTT
d_gene: TRBD2; j_gene: TRBJ2-1; abundance: many; len: 15; v_gene: TRBV20-1; CDR3aa: CSAPATSGEHNEQFF; CDR3nt: TGCAGTGCTCCCGCTACTAGCGGGGAGCACAATGAGCAGTTCTTC
d_gene: -; j_gene: TRBJ1-2; abundance: many; len: 13; v_gene: TRBV2; CDR3aa: CASSEAMGDGYTF; CDR3nt: TGTGCCAGCAGTGAAGCTATGGGGGATGGCTACACCTTC
d_gene: TRBD2; j_gene: TRBJ2-5; abundance: many; len: 14; v_gene: TRBV29-1; CDR3aa: CSVPIAGAGETQYF; CDR3nt: TGCAGCGTCCCAATAGCGGGGGCCGGGGAGACCCAGTACTTC
d_gene: TRBD2; j_gene: TRBJ2-7; abundance: few; len: 17; v_gene: TRBV2; CDR3aa: CASSEGSGRNGGYEQYF; CDR3nt: TGTGCCAGCAGTGAAGGTAGCGGGAGAAACGGGGGATACGAGCAGTACTTC
d_gene: -; j_gene: TRBJ1-3; abundance: many; len: 15; v_gene: TRBV28; CDR3aa: CASSAGGWSGNTIYF; CDR3nt: TGTGCCAGCAGTGCGGGGGGCTGGTCGGGAAACACCATATATTTT
d_gene: -; j_gene: TRBJ2-4; abundance: many; len: 14; v_gene: TRBV7-9; CDR3aa: CASSTSGVLDIQYF; CDR3nt: TGTGCCAGCAGCACTTCTGGGGTTTTGGACATTCAGTACTTC
d_gene: -; j_gene: TRBJ2-3; abundance: many; len: 13; v_gene: TRBV30; CDR3aa: CAWSGVRADTQYF; CDR3nt: TGTGCCTGGAGTGGGGTCAGGGCAGATACGCAGTATTTT
d_gene: -; j_gene: TRBJ2-7; abundance: -; len: 14; v_gene: TRBV20-1; CDR3aa: CSATTTRSGYEQYF; CDR3nt: TGCAGTGCCACGACTACAAGGTCCGGCTACGAGCAGTACTTC
d_gene: TRBD2; j_gene: TRBJ2-4; abundance: few; len: 14; v_gene: TRBV13; CDR3aa: CASSLSSGKNIQYF; CDR3nt: TGTGCCAGCAGCTTAAGTAGCGGGAAAAACATTCAGTACTTC
d_gene: TRBD2; j_gene: TRBJ2-1; abundance: many; len: 16; v_gene: TRBV10-2; CDR3aa: CASSVAGGGSYNEQFF; CDR3nt: TGCGCCAGCAGTGTGGCGGGAGGGGGCTCCTACAATGAGCAGTTCTTC
d_gene: -; j_gene: TRBJ1-1; abundance: many; len: 14; v_gene: TRBV6-1; CDR3aa: CASSEGAGDTEAFF; CDR3nt: TGTGCCAGCAGTGAAGGAGCAGGGGACACTGAAGCTTTCTTT
d_gene: TRBD1; j_gene: TRBJ1-3; abundance: many; len: 15; v_gene: TRBV6-9; CDR3aa: CASSYGDRTGNTIYF; CDR3nt: TGTGCCAGCAGTTACGGGGACAGGACAGGGAACACCATATATTTT
d_gene: -; j_gene: TRBJ2-1; abundance: many; len: 16; v_gene: TRBV12-3/TRBV12-4; CDR3aa: CASSLRLRSDGNEQFF; CDR3nt: TGTGCCAGCAGTTTACGATTACGGTCTGACGGAAATGAGCAGTTCTTC
d_gene: TRBD2; j_gene: TRBJ2-1; abundance: -; len: 15; v_gene: TRBV6-9; CDR3aa: CASSSRTSGRVEQFF; CDR3nt: TGTGCCAGCAGTTCAAGGACTAGCGGGAGAGTCGAGCAGTTCTTC
d_gene: -; j_gene: TRBJ2-3; abundance: many; len: 16; v_gene: TRBV27; CDR3aa: CASSAAGLMLTDTQYF; CDR3nt: TGTGCCAGCAGTGCGGCAGGACTAATGTTAACAGATACGCAGTATTTT
d_gene: TRBD2; j_gene: TRBJ2-1; abundance: many; len: 15; v_gene: TRBV5-1; CDR3aa: CASSLVASGHNEQFF; CDR3nt: TGCGCCAGCAGCTTGGTGGCTAGCGGACACAATGAGCAGTTCTTC
d_gene: TRBD2; j_gene: TRBJ2-1; abundance: many; len: 15; v_gene: TRBV18; CDR3aa: CASSQSSGGYNEQFF; CDR3nt: TGTGCCAGCTCACAATCTAGCGGAGGCTACAATGAGCAGTTCTTC
d_gene: -; j_gene: TRBJ2-5; abundance: -; len: 12; v_gene: TRBV19; CDR3aa: CASSIAGETQYF; CDR3nt: TGTGCCAGTAGTATAGCGGGGGAGACCCAGTACTTC
d_gene: TRBD2; j_gene: TRBJ2-4; abundance: -; len: 15; v_gene: TRBV20-1; CDR3aa: CSAIRLGGAKNIQYF; CDR3nt: TGCAGTGCTATAAGGTTGGGGGGGGCCAAAAACATTCAGTACTTC
d_gene: -; j_gene: TRBJ2-7; abundance: many; len: 13; v_gene: TRBV5-1; CDR3aa: CASSIGDSYEQYF; CDR3nt: TGCGCCAGCAGTATAGGGGATTCCTACGAGCAGTACTTC
d_gene: -; j_gene: TRBJ2-3; abundance: many; len: 15; v_gene: TRBV6-2/TRBV6-3; CDR3aa: CASSYSMASKDTQYF; CDR3nt: TGTGCCAGCAGTTACTCGATGGCTAGTAAGGATACGCAGTATTTT